Described below is a single TCR beta chain sequence and its context. Its antigen is not identified. The source of the sample is a study of cytomegalovirus exposure and HLA in healthy donors. Study-wide results and caveats: A later analysis found that most CMV-associated TCR beta chains appeared HLA-restricted. TCR beta sequences reportedly predicted most subjects' HLA-A and HLA-B alleles accurately.

This PCR relied on a set of 60 Vbeta primers and 13 Jbeta primers. Assay: immunoSEQ multiplex PCR; the TCRdb copy retains only in-frame clones and omits some. The profile shows over 100,000 clones, 77% of them singletons. The CDR3 contains 15 residues. V gave up 7 bases and J gave up 5 bases; unmatched junction bases: 12. Germline lookup yields CDR1 MNHNS and CDR2 SASEGT. The chain uses TRBV6-1 and TRBJ2-3, with TRBD1 identical over 7 bases. This clonotype was sampled from a male donor in good health and CMV-seropositive. The sequenced sample was PBMCs. This CDR3 is CASNQGQGELDTQYF. CDR3 bases: TGTGCCAGCAATCAAGGGCAGGGGGAATTAGATACGCAGTATTTT.